This T cell receptor beta chain was captured in a study of blood T cell repertoires in COVID-19. Study background: From the United States, Italy and Spain came samples of acute and convalescent COVID-19.

From germline, CDR1 is LNHNV and CDR2 YYDKDF (reference sequence). V lost 0 bases and J 4 bases, leaving 7 bases between the germline ends. The CDR3 contains 14 residues. This clone was picked up one time. As processed by the authors: For nucleated cells, counts were estimated from reference gene primer amplification. Produced via immunoSEQ multiplex PCR; TCRdb's table is partial and in-frame only. Clone size and V and J calls were adopted from that table, with D and trimming inferred from the DNA. The table shows tens of thousands of clones, with about 86% occurring only once. The TCR originated in a human donor in a cohort sampled during active COVID-19. The specimen sequenced was peripheral blood. The rearrangement uses TRBV15 and TRBJ1-5; D is undetermined. Here the CDR3 reads CATSRDHGNQPQHF. Written as DNA, the CDR3 is TGTGCCACCAGCAGAGATCACGGGAATCAGCCCCAGCATTTT.